One sample yielded the 6 T cell receptor beta chains listed below, sequenced in a study of T cell changes during pregnancy in multiple sclerosis. Sequencing used immunoSEQ multiplex PCR; TCRdb keeps in-frame clones, though not all of them. The sample has 75,000 to 95,000 clones; about 94% are singletons. The starting material was CD4+ T cells from peripheral blood mononuclear cells, obtained after pregnancy. The receptors were gathered from a female donor with multiple sclerosis, enrolled in a pregnancy study.

The chain has TRBV27 and TRBJ2-7; 7 bases fit TRBD2. Germline-derived CDR1 and CDR2 are MNHEY and SMNVEV (reference sequence). V gave up 9 bases and J gave up 4 bases; unmatched junction bases: 12. The CDR3 sequence is 14 residues long. For the CDR3, the DNA is TGTGCCAGACCCCTAAGGGACTATCCTTACGAGCAGTACTTC. Protein sequence: CARPLRDYPYEQYF.

The J gene is TRBJ2-5, the V gene TRBV5-1, with 7 bases fitting TRBD1. The J call could be wrong; TRBJ2-7 is a better fit for the DNA end. The CDR3 has 13 amino acids. Germline V gene lookup returns CDR1 SGHRS and CDR2 YFSETQ. For the CDR3, the DNA is TGCGCCAGCAGCCCGGGACAGAACTACGAGCAGTACTTC. The encoded protein is CASSPGQNYEQYF.

The gene calls are TRBV11-1 and TRBJ1-5, with TRBD1 matching over 7 bases. The CDR3 covers 13 residues. The germline V gene encodes CDR1 SGHAT and CDR2 FQDESV (reference sequence). Trimming cost V 5 bases and J 5 bases; bases outside gene matches: 3. Here the CDR3 reads CASSLDRDQPQHF. CDR3 coding DNA: TGTGCCAGCAGCCTAGACAGGGATCAGCCCCAGCATTTT.

V usage is TRBV5-1 and J usage is TRBJ2-1; 9 positions agree with TRBD2. The CDR3 sequence is 16 residues long. After removal of 3 bases from V and 7 bases from J, the junction contained 11 bases not matched to a gene. Looked up from germline, CDR1 is SGHRS and CDR2 is YFSETQ. The CDR3 nucleotides are TGCGCCAGCAGCTCCTCCGGGGTAGCGGGAGTTAATGAGCAGTTCTTC. It encodes CASSSSGVAGVNEQFF.

This clone occurred a few times. The V and J genes are TRBV18 and TRBJ1-3; D may be TRBD1 (5 bases). Trimming shortened V by 1 base and J by 2 bases, and 6 bases separated the two germline ends. Germline V CDR1 and CDR2: KGHSH, LQKENI. The CDR3 spans 14 residues. CDR3 bases: TGTGCCAGCTCACCACAGACAGCTGGAAACACCATATATTTT. It is translated as CASSPQTAGNTIYF.

The V gene is TRBV27, the J gene TRBJ2-5; possibly TRBD1 for D (6 bases). The length of the CDR3 is 14 residues. Trimming took 5 bases from V and 5 from J, leaving 15 bases between them. Germline values: CDR1 MNHEY, CDR2 SMNVEV (reference sequence). As DNA, the CDR3 is TGTGCCAGCAGTCTATGGTCGAGGGGGGAGACCCAGTACTTC. It codes for CASSLWSRGETQYF.